One and the same sample provided the 29 T cell receptor beta chains below, sequenced in a study of OX40 agonist ivuxolimab in advanced cancers. Sequenced by immunoSEQ multiplex PCR; TCRdb stores in-frame clones only, minus some. The sample holds over 50,000 clones, roughly 90% seen once. This material consisted of CD4+ or CD8+ T cells sorted from blood, taken in a trial of the OX40 agonist ivuxolimab. These receptors all stem from an adult with an advanced solid tumor such as melanoma, head and neck, liver or kidney cancer.

The chain joins TRBV5-1 to TRBJ1-3; D is uncertain. V lost 0 bases, J lost 0 bases, and 7 bases lay in between. The CDR3 length is 15 residues. Germline assignment: CDR1 SGHRS and CDR2 YFSETQ. The CDR3 region is CASSLGFLSGNTIYF. The CDR3 DNA is TGCGCCAGCAGCTTGGGATTCCTCTCTGGAAACACCATATATTTT.

Note on this clone: At the DNA level, this CDR3 is encoded by other sequences in the same sample as well. The rearrangement uses TRBV2 and TRBJ2-1, with TRBD2 matching over 8 bases. Per germline, CDR1 SNHLY and CDR2 FYNNEI. The CDR3 runs to 15 residues. V lost 2 bases and J lost 3; bases outside the gene matches: 3. The CDR3 spells CASSEFAGGYNEQFF. The CDR3 bases are TGTGCCAGCAGTGAATTTGCGGGGGGCTACAATGAGCAGTTCTTC. Full variable domain (outside the CDR3, taken from reference TRBV2 and TRBJ2-1): EPEVTQTPSHQVTQMGQEVILRCVPISNHLYFYWYRQILGQKVEFLVSFYNNEISEKSEIFDDQFSVERPDGSNFTLKIRSTKLEDSAMYFCASSEFAGGYNEQFFGPGTRLTVL.

The chain employs TRBV30 and TRBJ1-1; 8 bases are shared with TRBD1. From germline, CDR1 is GTSNPN and CDR2 SVGIG (reference sequence). With 4 bases clipped from V and 3 bases from J, the junction kept 4 bases outside the gene matches. The CDR3 has 13 residues. This chain's CDR3 is CAWTGGIDTEAFF. For the CDR3, the DNA is TGTGCCTGGACAGGGGGCATCGACACTGAAGCTTTCTTT.

This sequence joins TRBV6-5 and TRBJ1-5; D is unclear. Per the germline V gene, CDR1 is MNHEY and CDR2 is SVGAGI. V lost 7 bases, J lost 7 bases, and 14 bases lay in between. CDR3 size: 13 residues. The CDR3 loop is CASTSSFGQPQHF. In DNA, the CDR3 is TGTGCCAGCACCAGCTCTTTTGGACAGCCCCAGCATTTT.

This rearrangement joins TRBV7-8 to TRBJ2-7; D is unresolved. Germline values: CDR1 SGHVS, CDR2 FQNEAQ. V was pared by 5 bases and J by 1 base, with 9 bases between. The length of the CDR3 is 13 residues. CDR3 sequence: CASSAADSYEQYF. CDR3 bases: TGTGCCAGCAGCGCGGCCGATTCCTACGAGCAGTACTTC.

This clone showed up just a few times. This chain uses TRBV5-6 with TRBJ1-6, with D tentatively TRBD1 (5 bases). Germline assignment: CDR1 SGHDT and CDR2 YYEEEE. This CDR3 spans 14 amino acids. V was clipped by 4 bases and J by 13 bases, with 18 bases between them. In DNA, the CDR3 is TGTGCCAGCAGCCTGCAGACAGACTATATCCCCCTCCACTTT. This codes for CASSLQTDYIPLHF.

CDR3 coding DNA: TGTGCCAGCAGTTACTCGGCAGCGGGAGCTGTGGATGAGCAGTTCTTC. This codes for CASSYSAAGAVDEQFF. The gene calls are TRBV6-5 and TRBJ2-1; TRBD2 matches at 8 bases. The germline V gene encodes CDR1 MNHEY and CDR2 SVGAGI. V lost 0 bases, J lost 8 bases, and 9 bases stayed unmatched. This CDR3 region has 16 residues.

The chain uses TRBV11-2 and TRBJ1-1; no definite D call. Trimming pared 0 bases from V and 3 bases from J, leaving 11 bases between. The CDR3 runs 15 residues. Germline CDR1 is SGHAT and CDR2 is FQNNGV. CDR3 region: CASSLEGLRYTEAFF. The CDR3 DNA reads as TGTGCCAGCAGCTTAGAAGGACTGCGGTACACTGAAGCTTTCTTT.

The chain has TRBV28 and TRBJ1-1; D is unclear. Per the germline V gene, CDR1 is MDHEN and CDR2 is SYDVKM. Trimming removed 10 bases at V and 0 bases at J, with 18 bases between. The CDR3 runs 15 residues. The CDR3 DNA sequence: TGTGCCACCCGACCCCGGGCGCCGGTGAACACTGAAGCTTTCTTT. Translating gives CATRPRAPVNTEAFF. The full variable domain, its missing parts supplied by reference TRBV28 and TRBJ1-1, is DVKVTQSSRYLVKRTGEKVFLECVQDMDHENMFWYRQDPGLGLRLIYFSYDVKMKEKGDIPEGYSVSREKKERFSLILESASTNQTSMYLCATRPRAPVNTEAFFGQGTRLTVV.

Points on this clone: Other DNA sequences in this sample translate to the same CDR3. The chain is built from TRBV7-6 and TRBJ1-1; a possible D gene is TRBD1 (5 bases). The V gene lost 8 bases and the J gene lost 4 bases, with 14 bases spanning the gap. The CDR3 has 13 amino acids. Per germline, CDR1 SGHVS and CDR2 FNYEAQ. The CDR3 region is CASQQGWGTEAFF. The CDR3 DNA is TGTGCCAGCCAGCAGGGTTGGGGCACTGAAGCTTTCTTT.

The J gene is TRBJ2-1, the V gene TRBV7-6, with 10 bases identical to TRBD2. CDR1 SGHVS and CDR2 FNYEAQ come from the germline V gene. J was trimmed by 7 bases and V by 3 bases; bases with no gene match: 9. This CDR3 is built from 16 residues. The CDR3 region is CASSFIAGGEGNEQFF. The DNA of the CDR3 is TGTGCCAGCAGCTTTATAGCGGGGGGCGAGGGGAATGAGCAGTTCTTC.

The chain has TRBV6-1 and TRBJ2-7, with D possibly being TRBD1 (5 bases). V shed 2 bases and J shed 3 bases, with 8 bases lying between them. The CDR3 consists of 13 residues. The V gene's germline CDR1 is MNHNS and CDR2 SASEGT. The CDR3 DNA reads TGTGCCAGCAGTGAACAGGGTAACTACGAGCAGTACGTC. It translates to CASSEQGNYEQYV.

The V and J genes are TRBV13 and TRBJ2-1; 8 nucleotides agree with TRBD2. J lost 4 bases, V lost 7 bases, and 9 bases had no gene match. The CDR3 length is 15 residues. Germline-derived CDR1 and CDR2 are PRHDT and FYEKMQ (reference sequence). Written as DNA, the CDR3 is TGTGCCAGCAAACTAGCGGAGCAACTATACAATGAGCAGTTCTTC. Its translation: CASKLAEQLYNEQFF.

The chain is built from TRBV10-1 and TRBJ1-5; a weak D match, TRBD1 (6 bases). The V gene lost 0 bases and the J gene lost 6 bases, with 9 bases spanning the gap. The germline CDR1 and CDR2 sequences are WNHNN and SYGVQD (reference sequence). The CDR3 has 14 residues. CDR3 amino acids: CASSESNRAQPQHF. As DNA, the CDR3 is TGCGCCAGCAGTGAGTCGAACAGGGCTCAGCCCCAGCATTTT.

The V call is TRBV27, the J call TRBJ2-6, with D unresolved. V lost 4 bases, J lost 0 bases, and 4 bases lay in between. The length of the CDR3 is 14 residues. In germline, CDR1 is MNHEY, CDR2 SMNVEV (reference sequence). Here the CDR3 DNA reads TGTGCCAGCAGTTACTACTCTGGGGCCAACGTCCTGACTTTC. Protein: CASSYYSGANVLTF.

This clone was observed once. The V gene is TRBV5-6, the J gene TRBJ2-1, with no clear D. The V end was cut by 2 bases, the J end by 5 bases, with 8 bases between. Germline V gene sequence: CDR1 SGHDT, CDR2 YYEEEE. The CDR3 is made up of 13 amino acids. The CDR3 here is CASSFISNNEQFF. The CDR3 DNA reads as TGTGCCAGCAGCTTCATATCGAACAATGAGCAGTTCTTC. Full variable domain (remainder filled in from reference TRBV5-6 and TRBJ2-1): DAGVTQSPTHLIKTRGQQVTLRCSPKSGHDTVSWYQQALGQGPQFIFQYYEEEERQRGNFPDRFSGHQFPNYSSELNVNALLLGDSALYLCASSFISNNEQFFGPGTRLTVL.

The J gene is TRBJ2-3, the V gene TRBV11-3; TRBD2 agrees at 8 bases. The CDR3 extends over 15 amino acids. V trimming: 4 bases; J trimming: 4 bases; junction bases outside the gene matches: 7. CDR1 is SGHNT, CDR2 YENEEA, per germline. In DNA, the CDR3 is TGTGCCAGCAGCTCCCAGCGGGAGTCCCCAGATACGCAGTATTTT. Protein sequence: CASSSQRESPDTQYF.

The chain carries TRBV29-1 and TRBJ2-1; D not resolved. Looked up from germline, CDR1 is SQVTM and CDR2 is ANQGSEA. The CDR3 runs 11 residues. Between the trimmed V and J ends, which lost 4 bases and 7 bases, there was a span of 8 bases. CDR3 coding DNA: TGCAGCGTTGTGATCCAAAATGAGCAGTTCTTC. Amino acid sequence: CSVVIQNEQFF.

The V gene is TRBV9, the J gene TRBJ1-6; D remains unclear. Per germline, CDR1 SGDLS and CDR2 YYNGEE. The CDR3 loop spans 14 amino acids. V lost 0 bases, J lost 10 bases, and 11 bases lay in between. CDR3 region: CASSVEGLRSPLHF. The CDR3 DNA reads as TGTGCCAGCAGCGTAGAAGGGTTGCGATCACCCCTCCACTTT.

V usage is TRBV25-1 and J usage is TRBJ2-5; the D is unclear. This CDR3 spans 13 amino acids. CDR1 is MGHDK and CDR2 is SYGVNS in the germline V gene. V was trimmed by 1 base and J by 1 base, leaving 4 bases between them. CDR3 sequence: CASSESVQETQYF. In nucleotides, the CDR3 is TGTGCCAGCAGTGAATCTGTCCAAGAGACCCAGTACTTC.

The chain carries TRBV27 and TRBJ2-7; the D gene is possibly TRBD1 (6 bases). Germline V CDR1 and CDR2: MNHEY, SMNVEV (reference sequence). The CDR3 is 17 residues long. V dropped 4 bases and J dropped 3 bases, with 22 bases sitting between them. The CDR3 is CASSSPPSTGTFYEQYF. CDR3 coding DNA: TGTGCCAGCAGTTCCCCCCCCTCCACAGGGACCTTCTACGAGCAGTACTTC.

The V call is TRBV2, the J call TRBJ1-6; TRBD1 is a possible D gene (6 bases). CDR1 is SNHLY, CDR2 FYNNEI, per germline. V lost 7 bases and J lost 6, with 19 bases in between. This CDR3 spans 16 amino acids. The CDR3 loop is CASTPYWGQPNSPLHF. The CDR3 nucleotides read TGTGCCAGCACCCCCTATTGGGGACAACCTAATTCACCCCTCCACTTT.

As DNA, the CDR3 is TGTGCCAGCAGTGAATCAGTGAGCTATGGCTACACCTTC. The encoded protein is CASSESVSYGYTF. The chain carries TRBV2 and TRBJ1-2; D ambiguous. Germline CDR1 and CDR2: SNHLY and FYNNEI. Trimming cost V 2 bases and J 4 bases, with 8 bases left between them. This CDR3 comprises 13 residues.

The chain joins TRBV30 to TRBJ1-5, with no clear D. Germline V gives CDR1 GTSNPN, CDR2 SVGIG (reference sequence). The length of the CDR3 is 14 residues. V was cut by 3 bases and J by 3 bases, with 12 bases left in between. CDR3 DNA sequence: TGTGCCTGGAGCCACGGACCGATCAATCAGCCCCAGCATTTT. Its translation is CAWSHGPINQPQHF.

This chain uses TRBV29-1 with TRBJ2-1; TRBD2 agrees at 9 bases. The CDR3 runs 15 residues. After removal of 4 bases from V and 9 bases from J, the junction contained 13 bases not matched to a gene. Germline CDR1 and CDR2: SQVTM and ANQGSEA. The CDR3 region has the DNA TGCAGCGTTGTCGACTCTGGCGGGGGGGCCGGTGAGCAGTTCTTC. This codes for CSVVDSGGGAGEQFF.

V and J are TRBV28 and TRBJ1-3; D is uncertain. The V end lost 3 bases, the J end lost 1 base, and 7 bases lay between the germline ends. The CDR3 spans 14 residues. Per germline, CDR1 MDHEN and CDR2 SYDVKM. The CDR3 nucleotides read TGTGCCAGCAGTTTGGCAAAATCTGGAAACACCATATATTTT. It codes for CASSLAKSGNTIYF.

Only a few counts were recorded for this clone. The V call is TRBV4-1, the J call TRBJ2-3, with 7 bases fitting TRBD2. The CDR3 contains 19 residues. Germline loops: CDR1 MGHRA, CDR2 YSYEKL. V gave up 2 bases and J gave up 2 bases; unmatched junction bases: 16. Written as DNA, the CDR3 is TGCGCCAGCAGCCAACTCCCCCCGCCCAGCGGGGAATACACAGATACGCAGTATTTT. It translates to CASSQLPPPSGEYTDTQYF.

The V call is TRBV6-6, the J call TRBJ2-7; 8 bases match TRBD1. From germline, CDR1 is MNHNY and CDR2 SVGAGI (reference sequence). This CDR3 comprises 13 residues. Unmatched junction bases numbered 7, after V lost 0 bases and J lost 12 bases. For the CDR3, the DNA is TGTGCCAGCAGTTACTCCGGGCAGGGGGCTAGGTACTTC. Translation: CASSYSGQGARYF.

The chain joins TRBV5-1 to TRBJ2-3; weak D call: TRBD2 (6 bases). CDR3 length equals 17 residues. The germline V gene has CDR1 SGHRS and CDR2 YFSETQ. Trimming took 0 bases from V and 2 from J, leaving 16 bases between them. The CDR3 sequence is CASSLARGWGSTDTQYF. The CDR3 bases are TGCGCCAGCAGCTTGGCGCGGGGATGGGGTTCCACAGATACGCAGTATTTT.